The 20 T cell receptor beta chains presented below share a single source sample, sequenced in a study of CD8+CD57+ T cells in acquired aplastic anemia. The template for TCR beta VDJ and CDR3 sequence profiling was genomic DNA. TCRdb used MiXCR to reprocess the reads, holding one entry per CDR3 protein. This repertoire shows 350,000 to 450,000 distinct CDR3 sequences, approximately 70% found once; its top ten account for approximately 3.9%. Sequenced: sorted CD4+, CD8+, or CD8+CD57+ T cells (not recorded which) from PBMCs. These receptors all come from a human donor in good health, serving as a control.

The chain is built from TRBV11-1 and TRBJ2-7, with D perhaps TRBD1 (5 bases). The CDR3 is 14 residues long. The germline CDR1 and CDR2 sequences are SGHAT and FQDESV (reference sequence). Trimming shortened V by 3 bases and J by 3 bases, and 12 bases separated the two germline ends. CDR3 region: CASSLETDFYEQYF. CDR3 DNA sequence: TGTGCCAGCAGCTTGGAGACAGATTTCTACGAGCAGTACTTC.

The CDR3 coding sequence is TGCGCCAGCGCCGGGACTAGCGGGAATTACGAGGAGACCCAGTACTTC. Encoded protein: CASAGTSGNYEETQYF. The gene calls are TRBV10-2 and TRBJ2-5; 13 bases agree with TRBD2. Germline values: CDR1 WSHSY, CDR2 SAAADI. The CDR3 contains 16 residues. J was trimmed by 5 bases and V by 8 bases; bases with no gene match: 11.

The J gene is TRBJ1-6, the V gene TRBV10-3, with 9 positions matching TRBD1. V lost 8 bases, J lost 6 bases, and 5 bases stayed unmatched. Germline-derived CDR1 and CDR2 are ENHRY and SYGVKD. This CDR3 is built from 14 residues. CDR3 protein: CAIGRDRANSPLHF. The CDR3 DNA is TGTGCCATCGGACGGGACAGGGCTAATTCACCCCTCCACTTT.

The gene calls are TRBV20-1 and TRBJ1-4; D remains unclear. The germline CDR1 and CDR2 sequences are DFQATT and SNEGSKA (reference sequence). The CDR3 has 15 residues. The V end was cut by 5 bases, the J end by 6 bases, with 19 bases between. The CDR3: CSASRPSHNYEKLFF. The CDR3 nucleotides are TGCAGTGCTTCCCGCCCGAGTCATAATTATGAAAAACTGTTTTTT.

In this sample, this clonotype turned up many times. The V and J genes are TRBV4-1 and TRBJ1-2; TRBD1 is a possible D gene (5 bases). The V gene's germline CDR1 is MGHRA and CDR2 YSYEKL. V was shortened by 4 bases and J by 6 bases, with 27 bases between the two germline ends. The CDR3 loop spans 18 amino acids. This chain's CDR3 is CASSRLIGARRGTNGYTF. The CDR3 region has the DNA TGCGCCAGCAGCCGCCTCATAGGGGCCCGGAGGGGCACTAATGGCTACACCTTC.

The rearrangement uses TRBV29-1 and TRBJ2-7; TRBD1 might be the D (5 bases). Germline V lookup: CDR1 SQVTM, CDR2 ANQGSEA. This CDR3 comprises 13 residues. Trimming removed 8 bases from V and 3 bases from J, with 17 bases in between. The CDR3 DNA sequence: TGCAGCAGTGAAGCCAACAGGTTCTACGAGCAGTACTTC. It encodes CSSEANRFYEQYF.

About this clonotype: A read error may account for a junction end that differs from germline. The V gene is TRBV19, the J gene TRBJ1-6, with D possibly matching TRBD1 (5 bases). CDR1 is LNHDA and CDR2 is SQIVND in the germline V gene (reference sequence). This CDR3 contains 16 residues. The CDR3, as DNA: TGTGCCAGTAGCTTAGACGGATCAGGGAACGGCTATCAGCCCCAGTTT. This encodes CASSLDGSGNGYQPQF.

This clonotype was detected only once. The chain joins TRBV5-1 to TRBJ1-5; possibly TRBD1 for D (5 bases). Trimming removed 0 bases at V and 2 bases at J, with 9 bases between. There are 15 residues in the CDR3. Germline CDR1 and CDR2: SGHRS and YFSETQ. Here the CDR3 reads CASSLAGLGNQPQHF. CDR3 nucleotide sequence: TGCGCCAGCAGCTTGGCAGGGTTGGGCAATCAGCCCCAGCATTTT.

In its sample, this clonotype was seen many times. V usage is TRBV19 and J usage is TRBJ2-1; 13 nucleotides agree with TRBD2. V lost 6 bases, J lost 7 bases, and 9 bases stayed unmatched. The germline V gene has CDR1 LNHDA and CDR2 SQIVND (reference sequence). The CDR3 has 16 amino acids. The chain's CDR3 is CASRTSGGSRGNEQFF. The CDR3 DNA reads as TGTGCCAGTAGGACTAGCGGGGGGTCCAGAGGTAATGAGCAGTTCTTC. The whole variable domain, filled in from reference TRBV19 and TRBJ2-1, reads DGGITQSPKYLFRKEGQNVTLSCEQNLNHDAMYWYRQDPGQGLRLIYYSQIVNDFQKGDIAEGYSVSREKKESFPLTVTSAQKNPTAFYLCASRTSGGSRGNEQFFGPGTRLTVL.

The rearrangement links TRBV11-2 to TRBJ2-4, with 10 bases identical to TRBD2. Germline lookup yields CDR1 SGHAT and CDR2 FQNNGV. Unmatched junction bases numbered 5, after V lost 5 bases and J lost 7 bases. The CDR3 has 14 amino acids. The CDR3 DNA follows: TGTGCCAGCAGCCTAGCGGGGGTAACGAACATTCAGTACTTC. Translating it yields CASSLAGVTNIQYF.

The chain links TRBV12-3 or TRBV12-4 to TRBJ1-3; maybe TRBD1 (5 bases). This CDR3 comprises 16 residues. Between the trimmed V and J ends, which lost 7 bases and 2 bases, there was a span of 18 bases. In nucleotides, the CDR3 is TGTGCCAGCAAGAGTGGGGATACGGGGGCTGGAAACACCATATATTTT. Translated, it gives CASKSGDTGAGNTIYF.

This clonotype occurred once. This rearrangement joins TRBV19 to TRBJ1-2; 7 bases fit TRBD1. Germline trimming cut 5 bases from V and 4 bases from J; bases unmatched to any gene: 10. Germline lookup yields CDR1 LNHDA and CDR2 SQIVND (reference sequence). The length of the CDR3 is 15 residues. The CDR3 loop is CASSPSDRTFYGYTF. CDR3 sequence (DNA): TGTGCCAGTAGTCCTTCGGACAGGACCTTCTATGGCTACACCTTC.

The chain is built from TRBV19 and TRBJ1-4, with 7 bases that match TRBD1. The germline gives CDR1 LNHDA, CDR2 SQIVND (reference sequence). The V gene end was trimmed by 3 bases and the J gene end by 0 bases; junction bases not matched to a gene: 7. The CDR3 runs to 17 residues. The CDR3 spells CASSILYRGPTNEKLFF. Here the CDR3 DNA reads TGTGCCAGTAGTATCCTATACAGGGGACCAACTAATGAAAAACTGTTTTTT.

The rearrangement links TRBV9 to TRBJ1-3; 9 bases match TRBD1. The CDR3 totals 15 residues. Germline V CDR1 and CDR2: SGDLS, YYNGEE. Trimming removed 2 bases from V and 4 bases from J; junction bases left unmatched: 4. CDR3 in amino acids: CASSVGQGRGNTIYF. The CDR3 nucleotides are TGTGCCAGCAGCGTCGGACAGGGGAGGGGAAACACCATATATTTT.

The chain has TRBV29-1 and TRBJ1-2, with D tentatively TRBD1 (6 bases). CDR3 length equals 13 residues. Between the trimmed V and J ends, which lost 6 bases and 4 bases, there was a span of 15 bases. CDR1 is SQVTM, CDR2 ANQGSEA, per germline. The CDR3 DNA sequence: TGCAGCGTGGGGGGCGGTGGCGGCTATGGCTACACCTTC. As protein: CSVGGGGGYGYTF.

The V call is TRBV20-1, the J call TRBJ2-5; possible D gene TRBD1, 6 bases. The DNA end favors TRBJ2-7, so the J call may be wrong. The germline CDR1 and CDR2 sequences are DFQATT and SNEGSKA (reference sequence). The length of the CDR3 is 15 residues. The CDR3 DNA sequence: TGCAGTGCGCAGGCCCCGGGGACAAGGAGCTACGAGCAGTACTTC. Encoded protein: CSAQAPGTRSYEQYF.

In the case of this clonotype: One junction end disagrees with the germline gene, perhaps due to a read error. The rearrangement uses TRBV19 and TRBJ1-6; D unclear. The CDR3 consists of 14 residues. Germline V gives CDR1 LNHDA, CDR2 SQIVND (reference sequence). The CDR3 DNA reads as TGTGCCAGTAGTTTAGGACTATTAATCAGCCCCCGCATCTTT. It yields the protein CASSLGLLISPRIF.

This clonotype appeared a single time. V and J are TRBV7-8 and TRBJ2-7; no reliable D call. The CDR3 is made up of 16 amino acids. Trimming shortened V by 4 bases and J by 1 base, and 17 bases separated the two germline ends. Germline loops: CDR1 SGHVS, CDR2 FQNEAQ. The DNA for the CDR3 is TGTGCCAGCAGCTACCGTGTCGGGCCACAATCCTACGAGCAGTACTTC. It specifies CASSYRVGPQSYEQYF.

There are many counts of this clonotype. The V gene is TRBV3-1, the J gene TRBJ1-6; D possibly corresponds to TRBD1 (5 bases). CDR1 is LGHDT, CDR2 YNNKEL, per germline (reference sequence). CDR3 length equals 16 residues. Trimming cost V 0 bases and J 4 bases, with 10 bases left between them. CDR3 region: CASSQDATAYNSPLHF. The DNA of the CDR3 is TGTGCCAGCAGCCAAGATGCGACAGCGTATAATTCACCCCTCCACTTT.

This clonotype occurred a few times. A much larger clonotype is one base distant, so this may be a read error. The V gene is TRBV25-1, the J gene TRBJ1-2; 8 positions match TRBD1. The V and J ends lost 6 bases and 2 bases, in that order; junction bases with no gene match: 8. The CDR3 sequence is 15 residues long. Germline V gene sequence: CDR1 MGHDK, CDR2 SYGVNS. The CDR3, as DNA: TGTGCCAGCAGCCTCCTCGGACAGGGAAACTATGGCTACACCTTC. Protein product: CASSLLGQGNYGYTF.